Below, 31 T cell receptor beta chains from the same sample are listed, as sequenced in a study of T cells in Graves' hyperthyroidism and ophthalmopathy. RNA transcripts provided the source from which TCR beta CDR3 regions were amplified. Researchers ran a first-round RT-PCR on the TCR CDR3 using the HTBI primer set. TCRdb reprocessed the multiplex PCR reads with MiXCR, giving one entry per CDR3 protein. The sample contains about 480,000 distinct CDR3 sequences, around a fifth of which appear only once. The sequenced sample was blood. All receptors derive from a woman between 65 and 79 years old with Graves' ophthalmopathy.

This clonotype was counted at least ten times. The chain carries TRBV11-2 and TRBJ2-1, with D hard to call. This CDR3 is built from 14 residues. Germline V gene sequence: CDR1 SGHAT, CDR2 FQNNGV. Trimming shortened V by 4 bases and J by 1 base, and 8 bases separated the two germline ends. CDR3 amino acids: CASSSVTSYNEQFF. For the CDR3, the DNA is TGTGCCAGCAGCTCCGTGACTTCCTACAATGAGCAGTTCTTC.

A few counts support this clonotype. CDR3 region: CASSAASGPNEQFF. CDR3 nucleotide sequence: TGTGCCAGCAGCGCCGCTAGCGGGCCCAATGAGCAGTTCTTC. The chain employs TRBV2 and TRBJ2-1, with 8 bases matching TRBD2. V lost 6 bases, J lost 6 bases, and 7 bases stayed unmatched. CDR1 is SNHLY, CDR2 FYNNEI, per germline. The CDR3 runs 14 residues.

The V and J genes are TRBV6-1 and TRBJ2-1; the match to TRBD2 covers 12 bases. The CDR3 is 20 amino acids. Trimming at V came to 4 bases and at J to 0 bases, leaving 13 bases not matched to a gene. Germline assignment: CDR1 MNHNS and CDR2 SASEGT. The CDR3: CASSGPSGRDSRSSYNEQFF. CDR3 sequence (DNA): TGTGCCAGCAGTGGACCTAGCGGGAGGGACTCCCGGAGCTCCTACAATGAGCAGTTCTTC.

This clonotype was seen more than once but under ten times. CDR3 coding DNA: TGTGCCAGCAGACCCGCGGGTACAGATACGCAGTATTTT. As protein: CASRPAGTDTQYF. The chain joins TRBV3-1 to TRBJ2-3, with D perhaps matching TRBD2 (5 bases). The V gene's germline CDR1 is LGHDT and CDR2 YNNKEL (reference sequence). V was cut by 6 bases and J by 3 bases, with 10 bases left in between. This CDR3 is 13 amino acids long.

This clonotype was observed a few times. J is TRBJ2-7 and V is TRBV3-1; D is perhaps TRBD2 (6 bases). The CDR3 runs to 15 residues. Looked up from germline, CDR1 is LGHDT and CDR2 is YNNKEL (reference sequence). Deletions cut 4 bases from V and 6 bases from J, with 19 bases between. This CDR3 reads CASSRAALAIREQYF. The CDR3 nucleotides are TGTGCCAGCAGCCGGGCGGCACTAGCTATTCGCGAGCAGTACTTC.

The CDR3 DNA reads TGTGCCAGCAGCCAGCCGGGACCGGGCCTGGGCTACACCTTC. This gives the protein CASSQPGPGLGYTF. The V and J genes are TRBV3-1 and TRBJ1-2, with a possible D match to TRBD1 (5 bases). The CDR3 consists of 14 residues. In germline, CDR1 is LGHDT, CDR2 YNNKEL (reference sequence). V was clipped by 3 bases and J by 8 bases, with 16 bases between them.

The chain is built from TRBV12-3 or TRBV12-4 and TRBJ2-3, with D unresolved. The V end was cut by 5 bases, the J end by 0 bases, with 18 bases between. This CDR3 has 17 residues. CDR3 loop: CASSATSLSTSTDTQYF. The CDR3, as DNA: TGTGCCAGCAGTGCAACCTCGCTAAGTACTAGCACAGATACGCAGTATTTT.

There are many counts of this clonotype. The chain joins TRBV6-5 to TRBJ2-7; D is undetermined. This CDR3 region has 15 residues. Trimming stripped 2 bases from V and 2 bases from J, with 13 bases between. Germline V lookup: CDR1 MNHEY, CDR2 SVGAGI. CDR3 nucleotides: TGTGCCAGCAGTTACAGTGGCGCTGGGGCCTACGAGCAGTACTTC. It is translated as CASSYSGAGAYEQYF.

This clonotype turned up a few times. The CDR3 reads CASSLKLATRKKNIQYF. CDR3 coding DNA: TGTGCCAGCAGTCTAAAACTAGCCACCAGAAAAAAAAACATTCAGTACTTC. The chain carries TRBV6-1 and TRBJ2-4, with TRBD2 as a possible D gene (6 bases). Trimming left V 5 bases short and J 4 bases short, with 21 bases between. Germline V gene lookup returns CDR1 MNHNS and CDR2 SASEGT. The CDR3 runs 17 residues.

The chain couples TRBV2 to TRBJ2-4, with 7 bases aligning to TRBD1. Trimming removed 4 bases from V and 0 bases from J; junction bases left unmatched: 3. This CDR3 contains 15 residues. CDR1 and CDR2 from the germline V gene are SNHLY and FYNNEI. The CDR3 DNA is TGTGCCAGCAGTGTGGACAGGTTAGCCAAAAACATTCAGTACTTC. Translation: CASSVDRLAKNIQYF.

This clonotype was counted only a few times. J is TRBJ1-2 and V is TRBV10-3; a possible D gene is TRBD1 (5 bases). The CDR3 is 15 amino acids. The V gene lost 3 bases and the J gene lost 0 bases, with 11 bases spanning the gap. Germline-derived CDR1 and CDR2 are ENHRY and SYGVKD. The CDR3 sequence: CAISEGQSPNYGYTF. The CDR3 DNA follows: TGTGCCATCAGTGAAGGACAATCTCCTAACTATGGCTACACCTTC.

The chain combines TRBV5-1 with TRBJ2-3; TRBD2 matches 13 bases. Germline V CDR1 and CDR2: SGHRS, YFSETQ. The J segment lost 2 bases and the V segment lost 1 base, leaving 4 bases of the junction unmatched. The CDR3 length is 17 residues. In DNA, the CDR3 is TGCGCCAGCAGCTTGAGACTAGCGGGAGGTGACACAGATACGCAGTATTTT. The encoded protein is CASSLRLAGGDTDTQYF.

The CDR3 coding sequence is TGTGCCAGCAGTATGGGAGGGGTCGAGCAGTACTTC. This translates into CASSMGGVEQYF. This chain connects TRBV6-1 to TRBJ2-7; the match to TRBD2 covers 7 bases. The trim removed 5 bases at V and 6 bases at J, leaving 4 bases unmatched. There are 12 residues in the CDR3. The germline gives CDR1 MNHNS, CDR2 SASEGT.

In its sample, this clonotype was seen a few times. This chain links TRBV19 with TRBJ2-5; 8 bases are shared with TRBD1. Per the germline V gene, CDR1 is LNHDA and CDR2 is SQIVND (reference sequence). The J segment lost 1 base and the V segment lost 9 bases, leaving 4 bases of the junction unmatched. CDR3 length: 13 residues. The CDR3 reads CARWDRLQETQYF. The CDR3 nucleotides read TGTGCCAGGTGGGACAGGCTCCAAGAGACCCAGTACTTC.

The chain combines TRBV10-3 with TRBJ2-3, with TRBD2 matching 12 bases. CDR3 length equals 19 residues. The V segment lost 3 bases and the J segment 1 base; nucleotides outside the gene matches: 11. From germline, CDR1 is ENHRY and CDR2 SYGVKD. The CDR3, as DNA: TGTGCCATCAGTGATCCCCCCGGGGCTAGCGGGGGGGGCACAGATACGCAGTATTTT. It yields the protein CAISDPPGASGGGTDTQYF.

The rearrangement links TRBV7-2 to TRBJ1-5; no clear D. This CDR3 has 13 residues. The germline CDR1 and CDR2 sequences are SGHTA and FQGNSA. The V end was cut by 2 bases, the J end by 4 bases, with 6 bases between. For the CDR3, the DNA is TGTGCCAGCAGCTTATACCAGAATCAGCCCCAGCATTTT. It is translated as CASSLYQNQPQHF.

This clonotype was seen only a few times. The gene calls are TRBV2 and TRBJ1-1; D is unresolved. Germline-derived CDR1 and CDR2 are SNHLY and FYNNEI. This CDR3 has 13 residues. V lost 7 bases and J lost 10, with 19 bases in between. This chain's CDR3 is CASTWSTLERAFF. DNA of the CDR3: TGTGCCAGCACCTGGAGCACTCTCGAGAGAGCTTTCTTT.

This clonotype occurred many times. The chain recombines TRBV2 with TRBJ1-6; no firm D call. Trimming stripped 4 bases from V and 5 bases from J, with 12 bases between. Germline-derived CDR1 and CDR2 are SNHLY and FYNNEI. The CDR3 spans 15 residues. CDR3 region: CASSGDLRHNSPLHF. DNA for the CDR3: TGTGCCAGCAGTGGGGATCTTAGACATAATTCACCCCTCCACTTT.

The chain couples TRBV24-1 to TRBJ2-3, with TRBD2 identical over 9 bases. The trim removed 3 bases at V and 4 bases at J, leaving 7 bases unmatched. The CDR3 spans 16 residues. From germline, CDR1 is KGHDR and CDR2 SFDVKD. The CDR3 sequence is CATSDLTSGYADTQYF. The CDR3 DNA is TGTGCCACCAGTGATCTCACTAGCGGGTATGCAGATACGCAGTATTTT.

The CDR3 here is CASSTLGQGMNSPLHF. DNA of the CDR3: TGTGCCAGTAGTACCCTAGGACAGGGAATGAATTCACCCCTCCACTTT. The V and J genes are TRBV19 and TRBJ1-6, with 8 bases fitting TRBD1. Germline CDR1 LNHDA, CDR2 SQIVND (reference sequence). The length of the CDR3 is 16 residues. Trimming cost V 4 bases and J 7 bases; bases outside gene matches: 9.

Note on this clonotype: At one of its ends the junction is not consistent with the germline gene, which may arise from a read error. The CDR3 sequence: CSASKGLPHHNTQYF. The CDR3 region has the DNA TGCAGTGCTAGCAAGGGACTCCCTCACCATAATACACAGTATTTT. This rearrangement joins TRBV20-1 to TRBJ2-3; possible D gene TRBD2, 6 bases. This CDR3 has 15 residues. Per germline, CDR1 DFQATT and CDR2 SNEGSKA (reference sequence).

The gene calls are TRBV7-9 and TRBJ1-4; the D gene is possibly TRBD1 (5 bases). CDR1 SEHNR and CDR2 FQNEAQ come from the germline V gene (reference sequence). V was trimmed by 4 bases and J by 8 bases, leaving 17 bases between them. This CDR3 is 15 amino acids long. Written as DNA, the CDR3 is TGTGCCAGCAGCTCCCGGGGAGGGGTAGAGGAAAAACTGTTTTTT. This translates into CASSSRGGVEEKLFF.

This clonotype was recorded many times. At one of its ends the junction is not consistent with the germline gene, which may arise from a read error. This chain links TRBV5-1 with TRBJ1-1; 7 bases map to TRBD1. The germline V gene has CDR1 SGHRS and CDR2 YFSETQ. This CDR3 is 12 amino acids long. This CDR3 is CASRTGNTEAFF. DNA for the CDR3: TGTGCCAGCAGGACAGGGAACACTGAAGCTTTCTTT.

V usage is TRBV30 and J usage is TRBJ2-1; 9 bases are a match to TRBD2. Germline assignment: CDR1 GTSNPN and CDR2 SVGIG (reference sequence). J lost 8 bases, V lost 1 base, and 3 bases had no gene match. CDR3 length: 13 amino acids. CDR3 loop: CAWSGSGRYEQFF. The CDR3 DNA reads TGTGCCTGGAGTGGTAGCGGGAGATATGAGCAGTTCTTC.

The rearrangement joins TRBV20-1 to TRBJ2-3; TRBD2 might be the D (6 bases). Germline V gives CDR1 DFQATT, CDR2 SNEGSKA (reference sequence). This CDR3 comprises 14 residues. V was cut by 2 bases and J by 0 bases, with 9 bases left in between. CDR3 loop: CSARFAGSTDTQYF. For the CDR3, the DNA is TGCAGTGCTAGATTCGCGGGGAGCACAGATACGCAGTATTTT.

The rearrangement links TRBV7-9 to TRBJ2-1, with 9 positions matching TRBD2. Trimming at V came to 3 bases and at J to 7 bases, leaving 7 bases not matched to a gene. The germline gives CDR1 SEHNR, CDR2 FQNEAQ (reference sequence). The CDR3 runs to 15 residues. CDR3 nucleotide sequence: TGTGCCAGCAGCTTCGCGGGAGGGCCGAGTAATGAGCAGTTCTTC. Its protein product is CASSFAGGPSNEQFF.

This chain links TRBV9 with TRBJ2-5; 9 positions agree with TRBD2. The trim removed 3 bases at V and 2 bases at J, leaving 5 bases unmatched. CDR1 is SGDLS, CDR2 YYNGEE, per germline. CDR3 length equals 15 residues. In DNA form, the CDR3 reads TGTGCCAGCAGCGGGGGACTAGCACCACAAGAGACCCAGTACTTC. Amino acid sequence: CASSGGLAPQETQYF.

The gene calls are TRBV12-3 or TRBV12-4 and TRBJ2-2; no clear D. Trimming pared 3 bases from V and 0 bases from J, leaving 8 bases between. The CDR3 totals 15 residues. The DNA for the CDR3 is TGTGCCAGCAGTTTGACACGGACGAACACCGGGGAGCTGTTTTTT. Amino acids: CASSLTRTNTGELFF.

V usage is TRBV29-1 and J usage is TRBJ2-1; TRBD1 or TRBD2 may be the D gene (5 bases each). The CDR3 runs to 12 residues. Looked up from germline, CDR1 is SQVTM and CDR2 is ANQGSEA. The V and J ends lost 7 bases and 12 bases respectively, with 19 bases between them. As DNA, the CDR3 is TGCAGCGCCCGGGACCTGGGCTTGGGGCAGTTCTTC. Protein product: CSARDLGLGQFF.

This clonotype was counted only a few times. The gene calls are TRBV24-1 and TRBJ2-1, with D perhaps TRBD2 (6 bases). CDR1 and CDR2 from the germline V gene are KGHDR and SFDVKD. The CDR3 sequence is 17 residues long. Trimming took off 5 bases at V and 0 bases at J, with 16 bases between the two ends. The CDR3 here is CATSVPAGQSSYNEQFF. CDR3 bases: TGTGCCACCAGTGTCCCGGCGGGGCAGAGCTCCTACAATGAGCAGTTCTTC.

This clonotype has a handful of counts. The rearrangement joins TRBV6-1 to TRBJ1-4; a weak D match, TRBD1 (5 bases). V gave up 4 bases and J gave up 10 bases, with 10 bases separating them. CDR1 MNHNS and CDR2 SASEGT come from the germline V gene. The CDR3 contains 12 residues. This CDR3 is CASSVGDGKLFF. DNA for the CDR3: TGTGCCAGCAGTGTTGGGGACGGAAAACTGTTTTTT.